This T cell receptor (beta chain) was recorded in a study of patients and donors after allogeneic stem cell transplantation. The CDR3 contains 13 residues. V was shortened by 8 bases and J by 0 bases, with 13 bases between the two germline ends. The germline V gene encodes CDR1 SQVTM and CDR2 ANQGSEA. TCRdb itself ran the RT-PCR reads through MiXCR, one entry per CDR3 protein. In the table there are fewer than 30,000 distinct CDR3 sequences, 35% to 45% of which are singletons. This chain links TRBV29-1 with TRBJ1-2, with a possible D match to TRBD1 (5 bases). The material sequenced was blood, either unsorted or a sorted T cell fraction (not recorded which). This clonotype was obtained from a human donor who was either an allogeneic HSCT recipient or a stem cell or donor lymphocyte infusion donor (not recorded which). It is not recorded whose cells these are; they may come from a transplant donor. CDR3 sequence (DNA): TGCAGCTCCAGGGACCTAGCTAACTATGGCTACACCTTC. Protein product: CSSRDLANYGYTF.